This T cell receptor beta chain was sequenced for a study of cytomegalovirus exposure and HLA in healthy donors. Study details: Prior work identified 120 million or so unique TCR beta sequences in approximately 180 million T cells. Findings and caveats of the study: An analysis done earlier found most TCR beta V segments productive about 87% or about 30% of the time.

About this clone: Its matching antigen is unknown. Other DNA sequences of this sample code for an identical CDR3.

Researchers ran the PCR with 60 Vbeta and 13 Jbeta primers. Repertoires were generated with immunoSEQ multiplex PCR, while TCRdb's copy carries only in-frame clones and drops some. The data contain 200,000 to 250,000 clones, around 80% of them singletons. V dropped 8 bases and J dropped 3 bases, with 7 bases sitting between them. Germline assignment: CDR1 SNHLY and CDR2 FYNNEI. This CDR3 has 12 residues. Sequencing used PBMCs. The receptor comes from a man between 18 and 35 years old in good health and CMV-seronegative. The rearrangement uses TRBV2 and TRBJ2-2; D gene unclear. The CDR3 sequence is CASGLDTGELFF. DNA of the CDR3: TGTGCCAGCGGCTTGGACACCGGGGAGCTGTTTTTT.